The TCR beta chain described here comes from a study of T cell responses to AZD1222 COVID-19 vaccine. About the study: Researchers grouped second doses given at about 4 or about 12 weeks into one pool.

This clone was seen more than once but under ten times. Its specificity is unknown. The repertoire was sequenced with immunoSEQ multiplex PCR; TCRdb's copy has only in-frame clones and lacks some. The sample carries approximately 180,000 clones, 88% recorded once. Study findings and constraints: The study sampled repertoires only after the peak T cell response. The study found Spike-specific TCR breadth and depth rose after two AZD1222 doses.

This material consisted of peripheral blood, taken on day 0 of AZD1222 vaccination. The receptor's source is an adult in good health.

The DNA for the CDR3 is TGTGCCAGCACCAGGTCGGTAGAGAGCACAGATACGCAGTATTTT. Its translation is CASTRSVESTDTQYF. J is TRBJ2-3 and V is TRBV5-6; D is unresolved. V dropped 6 bases and J dropped 0 bases, with 14 bases sitting between them. The CDR3 has 15 residues. Germline V gives CDR1 SGHDT, CDR2 YYEEEE.